These 18 T cell receptor beta chains were all obtained from the same sample, sequenced in a study of Ad26.COV2.S vaccination and SARS-CoV-2 variants. Treatment: around 19 received Ad26.COV2.S at low or high dose, single or two shots; 5 received placebo; per-sample allocation not given. Samples came from day 63 after the first vaccine or placebo injection. The data were produced by immunoSEQ multiplex PCR, yet TCRdb's version contains in-frame clones alone and is incomplete. The data show about 680,000 clones, with about 90% seen just once and roughly 1.5% held by the top ten. The source was peripheral blood, collected in a trial of Ad26.COV2.S vaccine versus placebo. Source of these receptors: a person aged 18-65 years who received the Ad26.COV2.S COVID-19 vaccine or a placebo.

The genes are TRBV18 and TRBJ1-1, with a possible D match to TRBD1 (5 bases). The germline V gene has CDR1 KGHSH and CDR2 LQKENI. V shed 0 bases and J shed 0 bases, with 11 bases lying between them. The length of the CDR3 is 16 residues. Written as DNA, the CDR3 is TGTGCCAGCTCACCACCCTCAGGGATAATGAACACTGAAGCTTTCTTT. Encoded protein: CASSPPSGIMNTEAFF.

The J gene is TRBJ2-1, the V gene TRBV15, with 8 bases lining up with TRBD2. The V and J ends lost 1 base and 15 bases, in that order; junction bases with no gene match: 5. The CDR3 is made up of 12 amino acids. Germline V gives CDR1 LNHNV, CDR2 YYDKDF (reference sequence). The CDR3 sequence: CATSRAGGGLFF. The CDR3 coding sequence is TGTGCCACCAGCAGAGCCGGGGGGGGCCTGTTCTTC.

Turning to this clone: Other DNA sequences in this specimen translate into the identical CDR3. The chain couples TRBV3-1 (or the pseudogene TRBV3-2) to TRBJ1-5, with D unclear. CDR1 and CDR2 (germline): LGHDT, YNNKEL (reference sequence). The CDR3 length is 14 residues. V gave up 0 bases and J gave up 1 base, with 4 bases separating them. The CDR3, as DNA: TGTGCCAGCAGCCAAGATTTAAGCAATCAGCCCCAGCATTTT. Its translation: CASSQDLSNQPQHF.

The J gene is TRBJ2-1, the V gene TRBV27; unclear D gene. Germline values: CDR1 MNHEY, CDR2 SMNVEV (reference sequence). CDR3 size: 15 residues. The V end lost 5 bases, the J end lost 7 bases, and 18 bases lay between the germline ends. The chain's CDR3 is CASSHSLDPWNEQFF. The CDR3 region has the DNA TGTGCCAGCAGTCATTCACTGGACCCCTGGAATGAGCAGTTCTTC.

Points on this clone: A much bigger clone sits one base away, suggesting this may be a read error. The rearrangement uses TRBV11-2 and TRBJ2-7; unclear D gene. The CDR3 covers 11 residues. Germline loops: CDR1 SGHAT, CDR2 FQNNGV. Trimming removed 5 bases at V and 4 bases at J, with 6 bases between. As DNA, the CDR3 is TGTGCCAGCAGCGCCGGATACGAGCAGTACTTC. Translation gives CASSAGYEQYF.

CDR3 DNA: TGTGCCACCAGCAGAGATCTGGCAGGGTCCAATGAAAAACTGTTTTTT. Encoded protein: CATSRDLAGSNEKLFF. J is TRBJ1-4 and V is TRBV15, with a weak D call TRBD1 (5 bases). The germline CDR1 and CDR2 sequences are LNHNV and YYDKDF (reference sequence). V lost 0 bases and J 5 bases, leaving 13 bases between the germline ends. The CDR3 totals 16 residues.

The chain combines TRBV30 with TRBJ2-2; the match to TRBD2 covers 7 bases. Germline V lookup: CDR1 GTSNPN, CDR2 SVGIG (reference sequence). The CDR3 is 14 residues long. The junction had 6 bases not matched to a gene; V was cut back by 4 bases and J by 4 bases. The CDR3 DNA follows: TGTGCCTGGACGGGGGACTATACCACCGGGGAGCTGTTTTTT. Amino acid sequence: CAWTGDYTTGELFF.

The rearrangement uses TRBV10-3 and TRBJ1-5; 7 bases are a match to TRBD1. Per germline, CDR1 ENHRY and CDR2 SYGVKD. The CDR3 extends over 13 amino acids. V shed 6 bases, J shed 5 bases, and the junction held 4 bases outside the gene matches. CDR3 DNA: TGTGCCATCAGCCAGGGGGGGGATCAGCCCCAGCATTTT. Translated: CAISQGGDQPQHF.

The chain has TRBV7-2 and TRBJ2-7; D may match TRBD1 or TRBD2 (5 bases each). Between the trimmed V and J ends, which lost 1 base and 0 bases, there was a span of 10 bases. This CDR3 contains 15 residues. Germline V gene lookup returns CDR1 SGHTA and CDR2 FQGNSA. The CDR3: CASSLGGMSSYEQYF. The CDR3 region has the DNA TGTGCCAGCAGCTTAGGGGGGATGAGCTCCTACGAGCAGTACTTC.

Only a few counts were recorded for this clone. This chain connects TRBV18 to TRBJ1-6, with TRBD1 identical over 8 bases. The V gene end was trimmed by 6 bases and the J gene end by 7 bases; junction bases not matched to a gene: 5. CDR1 KGHSH and CDR2 LQKENI come from the germline V gene. CDR3 length equals 14 residues. The CDR3 loop reads CASSTQGENSPLHF. CDR3 sequence (DNA): TGTGCCAGCTCCACACAGGGGGAGAATTCACCCCTCCACTTT.

The chain recombines TRBV2 with TRBJ1-5; D not certain. Germline assignment: CDR1 SNHLY and CDR2 FYNNEI. V was trimmed by 4 bases and J by 3 bases, leaving 10 bases between them. This CDR3 is built from 14 residues. CDR3 sequence reads: CASSVRVSNQPQHF. The CDR3 DNA is TGTGCCAGCAGTGTTCGGGTCTCCAATCAGCCCCAGCATTTT.

The chain couples TRBV27 to TRBJ2-3, with 11 bases fitting TRBD2. Germline assignment: CDR1 MNHEY and CDR2 SMNVEV (reference sequence). CDR3 size: 15 residues. After removal of 5 bases from V and 2 bases from J, the junction contained 3 bases not matched to a gene. The CDR3 is CASSPSGRNTDTQYF. DNA for the CDR3: TGTGCCAGCAGTCCTAGCGGGAGGAACACAGATACGCAGTATTTT.

The chain uses TRBV5-1 and TRBJ2-7; a weak D match, TRBD2 (6 bases). This CDR3 has 13 residues. Trimming cost V 3 bases and J 6 bases, with 13 bases left between them. Germline V gene data show CDR1 as SGHRS and CDR2 as YFSETQ. CDR3 residues: CASSSLAPSEQYF. DNA of the CDR3: TGCGCCAGCAGCTCACTAGCCCCATCCGAGCAGTACTTC.

The chain employs TRBV7-9 and TRBJ2-1; either TRBD1 or TRBD2 may fit D (5 bases each). Trimming removed 0 bases from V and 8 bases from J, with 8 bases in between. This CDR3 contains 13 residues. The germline CDR1 and CDR2 sequences are SEHNR and FQNEAQ (reference sequence). The CDR3 spells CASSLAGVDEQFF. Here the CDR3 DNA reads TGTGCCAGCAGCTTAGCGGGGGTGGATGAGCAGTTCTTC.

The rearrangement uses TRBV5-4 and TRBJ2-1; D remains unclear. The V gene's germline CDR1 is SGHNT and CDR2 YYREEE (reference sequence). This CDR3 contains 14 residues. V gave up 0 bases and J gave up 9 bases, with 13 bases separating them. The CDR3 coding sequence is TGTGCCAGCAGCTTGGCGTCCAACTGGGGTGAGCAGTTCTTC. It specifies CASSLASNWGEQFF.

The chain recombines TRBV7-2 with TRBJ2-7; 11 nucleotides align to TRBD1. Per the germline V gene, CDR1 is SGHTA and CDR2 is FQGNSA. After removal of 1 base from V and 6 bases from J, the junction contained 5 bases not matched to a gene. This CDR3 spans 15 amino acids. CDR3 amino acids: CASSLVGTGGFEQYF. CDR3 sequence (DNA): TGTGCCAGCAGCTTAGTAGGGACAGGGGGATTCGAGCAGTACTTC.

The chain employs TRBV5-4 and TRBJ1-4; D ambiguous. Germline V lookup: CDR1 SGHNT, CDR2 YYREEE (reference sequence). The ends were cut back, 0 bases at V and 6 bases at J, with 12 bases in the middle. The CDR3 has 15 amino acids. CDR3 nucleotides: TGTGCCAGCAGCTTGGGGTGGGCAGAAGATGAAAAACTGTTTTTT. Protein product: CASSLGWAEDEKLFF. Looking up the rest from reference TRBV5-4 and TRBJ1-4 gives the full variable domain: ETGVTQSPTHLIKTRGQQVTLRCSSQSGHNTVSWYQQALGQGPQFIFQYYREEENGRGNFPPRFSGLQFPNYSSELNVNALELDDSALYLCASSLGWAEDEKLFFGSGTQLSVL.

This clone was counted a few times. V is TRBV30 and J is TRBJ1-5, with unresolved D. Germline V gene lookup returns CDR1 GTSNPN and CDR2 SVGIG (reference sequence). The CDR3 sequence is 13 residues long. V was trimmed by 0 bases and J by 6 bases, leaving 9 bases between them. CDR3 nucleotides: TGTGCCTGGAGTGTCTCAGTTGTTCAGCCCCAGCATTTT. Translating gives CAWSVSVVQPQHF.